A selection of T cell receptor beta chains follows, all from one sample in a study of a mutant IDH1 vaccine in newly diagnosed glioma. What these receptors recognize is not known. Profiling relied on immunoSEQ multiplex PCR, and the TCRdb table lists in-frame clones only, not all of them. The sample consists of tens of thousands of clones, around 84% of them appearing once. The sample consisted of PBMCs, taken from a glioma patient whose treatment included an IDH1 peptide vaccine. The receptors come from a man aged 25-45 years with glioma. CDR3s include the opening cysteine and the closing phenylalanine or tryptophan. The D gene is left open where the match is weak. Expanded clones get a size class; other rows say once, few or many, or leave the size out.

clone_size	d_call	v_call	j_call	cdr3_aa
few	.	TRBV5-1	TRBJ1-1	CASSAENTEAFF
.	.	TRBV18	TRBJ2-3	CASSQMTGASTDTQYF
.	TRBD1	TRBV7-9	TRBJ1-6	CASSDGTGLSYNSPLHF
.	TRBD2	TRBV5-1	TRBJ2-3	CASSLDPGLAGVSTDTQYF
.	.	TRBV11-3	TRBJ2-7	CASSSDSYEQYF
.	TRBD1	TRBV14	TRBJ1-2	CASGPTGRFNYGYTF
.	.	TRBV7-9	TRBJ2-1	CASSSSRQDQQFF
once	.	TRBV7-2	TRBJ2-2	CASSRNRANTGELFF
.	.	TRBV4-1	TRBJ2-7	CASSQAGRAISYEQYF
once	.	TRBV6-6	TRBJ1-2	CASSYPYRAPRGYTF
.	.	TRBV4-1	.	CASSQDTGGTYEQYF
.	TRBD1	TRBV6-4	TRBJ1-5	CASSRDRGHPYSNQPQHF
.	TRBD1	TRBV6-6	TRBJ2-3	CASSYSRGQDTDTQYF
once	.	TRBV6-6	TRBJ2-2	CASSYFTANTGELFF
few	.	TRBV28	TRBJ1-1	CASSPPSGQPNTEAFF
.	.	TRBV4-2	TRBJ1-2	CASSPRGGGASNDYTF
.	TRBD2	TRBV19	.	CASSRDGGYEQYF
.	.	TRBV29-1	TRBJ1-5	CSVVQDNQPQHF
.	TRBD2	TRBV7-2	TRBJ2-7	CASSFGTSGVRTSYEQYF
.	TRBD1	TRBV7-9	TRBJ1-2	CASSSSTGQGSGYTF
.	TRBD1	TRBV29-1	.	CSVRTGGISYEQYF
.	TRBD1	TRBV9	TRBJ1-1	CASSVSGGATTEAFF
once	.	TRBV2	TRBJ1-2	CASSKQGNGYTF
.	TRBD1	TRBV16	TRBJ1-5	CASNTGDIQPQHF
.	.	TRBV4-1	TRBJ1-1	CASSQGGGFRTVNTEAFF
few	TRBD2	TRBV2	TRBJ2-1	CASSVPSGGSYNEQFF
.	TRBD1	TRBV27	TRBJ2-2	CASSPGRGQGAGELFF
.	TRBD2	TRBV6-1	TRBJ2-2	CASSEQGLAPGELFF
.	TRBD2	TRBV19	TRBJ2-7	CASRPTGGSYEQYF
.	.	TRBV28	TRBJ1-6	CASSFQGSNSPLHF
.	.	TRBV10-3	TRBJ2-7	CATRGGDLRYEQYF
once	.	TRBV7-8	TRBJ1-5	CASSLTLTRDSNQPQHF
.	.	TRBV25-1	TRBJ2-6	CASSEFSSGANVLTF
.	.	TRBV18	TRBJ1-1	CASSPSDSRTEAFF
.	TRBD2	TRBV5-6	TRBJ2-1	CASSFGGGRNEQFF
.	.	TRBV5-1	TRBJ1-1	CASSLVQGEAFF
once	TRBD1	TRBV7-9	TRBJ2-1	CASSFRDRGYEQFF
few	.	TRBV18	TRBJ1-1	CASSPSLAGANTEAFF
.	.	TRBV6-4	TRBJ2-1	CASSEGDYNEQFF
.	.	TRBV4-1	TRBJ2-3	CASSQVGIGGATSTDTQYF
.	TRBD1	TRBV10-2	TRBJ1-2	CASTGTGDYGYTF
once	TRBD1	TRBV18	TRBJ1-5	CASSPGTGSNQPQHF
few	TRBD1	TRBV19	TRBJ1-1	CASTGQGSILNTEAFF
.	.	TRBV6-4	TRBJ1-6	CASAESYNSPLHF
.	.	TRBV18	TRBJ1-3	CASSPAGPSSGNTIYF
.	TRBD2	TRBV4-1	TRBJ2-1	CASSLAGGYNSYNEQFF
.	TRBD2	TRBV6-1	TRBJ2-3	CASSERAGSTDTQYF
once	.	TRBV2	TRBJ1-1	CASSEVEDPANTEAFF
.	TRBD1	TRBV19	TRBJ2-7	CASSIAPDRSYEQYF
.	.	TRBV20-1	TRBJ1-2	CSARDRLTTAF
.	.	TRBV18	TRBJ2-7	CASSPTAYEQYF
.	.	TRBV4-1	TRBJ1-1	CASSQVGLRERRTEAFF
few	TRBD1	TRBV29-1	TRBJ1-4	CSVELGQGTVKLFF
once	.	TRBV4-2	TRBJ2-6	CASSRDDTFSGANVLTF
.	.	TRBV4-1	TRBJ2-2	CASSQGQGSDTGELFF
.	TRBD2	TRBV19	TRBJ2-3	CASTNRGGGSTDTQYF
.	.	TRBV27	TRBJ1-2	CASRDQGYGYTF
.	.	TRBV10-1	TRBJ2-1	CASSEGVNEQFF
.	.	TRBV7-8	TRBJ2-7	CASSATYEQYF